These 10 T cell receptor beta chains share one sample of origin, sequenced in a study of blood T cell repertoires in COVID-19. The method was immunoSEQ multiplex PCR; TCRdb's version includes in-frame clones alone and lacks a portion of them. The table includes over 200,000 clones, around 83% detected once. The sequenced sample was peripheral blood. The origin of the receptors is a man aged 40-49 years with active or convalescent COVID-19.

This clone was detected only a few times. This chain connects TRBV6-5 to TRBJ1-2; no clear D gene. In germline, CDR1 is MNHEY, CDR2 SVGAGI. This CDR3 is built from 11 residues. Trimming removed 8 bases at V and 0 bases at J, with 4 bases between. This CDR3 is CASGANYGYTF. Written as DNA, the CDR3 is TGTGCCAGCGGAGCTAACTATGGCTACACCTTC.

This rearrangement joins TRBV6-2 or TRBV6-3 to TRBJ2-4, with a tentative D call TRBD2 (6 bases). V lost 6 bases and J lost 3, with 15 bases in between. The CDR3 is made up of 15 amino acids. The germline gives CDR1 MNHEY, CDR2 SVGEGT. Here the CDR3 reads CASSPAEGGKNIQYF. The DNA for the CDR3 is TGTGCCAGCAGCCCTGCGGAGGGAGGCAAAAACATTCAGTACTTC.

This sequence joins TRBV14 and TRBJ1-2; 7 nucleotides align to TRBD1. V lost 1 base to trimming and J lost 5 bases; unmatched junction nucleotides: 7. The CDR3 loop spans 15 amino acids. Germline CDR1 and CDR2: SGHDN and FVKESK. CDR3 loop: CASSQGGQKLYGYTF. In nucleotides, the CDR3 is TGTGCCAGCAGCCAAGGGGGACAGAAGCTATATGGCTACACCTTC. Full variable domain (outside the CDR3, taken from reference TRBV14 and TRBJ1-2): EAGVTQFPSHSVIEKGQTVTLRCDPISGHDNLYWYRRVMGKEIKFLLHFVKESKQDESGMPNNRFLAERTGGTYSTLKVQPAELEDSGVYFCASSQGGQKLYGYTFGSGTRLTVV.

V is TRBV20-1 and J is TRBJ2-3, with unresolved D. Deletions cut 3 bases from V and 3 bases from J, with 16 bases between. The CDR3 loop spans 15 amino acids. Germline CDR1 and CDR2: DFQATT and SNEGSKA (reference sequence). CDR3 in amino acids: CSASTAPPTTDTQYF. Written as DNA, the CDR3 is TGCAGTGCTAGTACCGCGCCCCCCACGACAGATACGCAGTATTTT.

The chain uses TRBV7-9 and TRBJ2-1, with 7 bases lining up with TRBD2. This CDR3 contains 16 residues. The junction had 13 bases not matched to a gene; V was cut back by 2 bases and J by 9 bases. CDR1 is SEHNR, CDR2 FQNEAQ, per germline (reference sequence). The CDR3: CASSLPRASGRGEQFF. The CDR3 DNA reads as TGTGCCAGCAGCTTACCCCGGGCTAGCGGAAGGGGTGAGCAGTTCTTC.

The gene calls are TRBV7-2 and TRBJ2-6; D call uncertain. The germline V gene has CDR1 SGHTA and CDR2 FQGNSA. The CDR3 runs 14 residues. V was clipped by 5 bases and J by 6 bases, with 11 bases between them. In nucleotides, the CDR3 is TGTGCCAGCAGCCCAAGAGGTATGGCCAACGTCCTGACTTTC. Its protein is CASSPRGMANVLTF.

The rearrangement joins TRBV24-1 to TRBJ2-1; 9 bases agree with TRBD1. V gave up 9 bases and J gave up 5 bases; unmatched junction bases: 7. The CDR3 has 14 residues. Germline V CDR1 and CDR2: KGHDR, SFDVKD. The CDR3 spells CATAGQGTNNEQFF. In DNA, the CDR3 is TGTGCCACCGCCGGACAGGGGACCAACAATGAGCAGTTCTTC.

The rearrangement uses TRBV11-3 and TRBJ1-2; D is unclear. V was pared by 5 bases and J by 8 bases, with 12 bases between. The CDR3 is made up of 12 amino acids. CDR1 is SGHNT, CDR2 YENEEA, per germline. Here the CDR3 reads CASSRDEGGYTF. The CDR3 nucleotides read TGTGCCAGCAGCCGCGACGAGGGAGGCTACACCTTC.

The chain joins TRBV6-5 to TRBJ1-3; no firm D call. Trimming left V 2 bases short and J 0 bases short, with 11 bases between. Germline assignment: CDR1 MNHEY and CDR2 SVGAGI. CDR3 length equals 16 residues. CDR3 sequence: CASSYAPGGSGNTIYF. The CDR3 DNA sequence: TGTGCCAGCAGTTACGCGCCAGGAGGCTCTGGAAACACCATATATTTT.

This sequence joins TRBV7-8 and TRBJ2-5; 8 nucleotides match TRBD2. The CDR3 has 17 residues. Trimming removed 2 bases from V and 5 bases from J; junction bases left unmatched: 13. Germline values: CDR1 SGHVS, CDR2 FQNEAQ. The CDR3 here is CASSLMPGIAGRETQYF. The CDR3 nucleotides are TGTGCCAGCAGCTTAATGCCTGGGATAGCGGGGCGCGAGACCCAGTACTTC.